This T cell receptor beta chain was documented in a study of blood T cell repertoires in COVID-19. As for this clone: One junction end does not reproduce the germline sequence, and a read error may be involved.

Per germline, CDR1 SSHAT and CDR2 FNYEAQ (reference sequence). CDR3 size: 15 residues. Authors' analysis steps: From reference gene primer amplification, estimates of nucleated cell counts were derived. The data were produced by immunoSEQ multiplex PCR, yet TCRdb's version contains in-frame clones alone and is incomplete. That table is the source of V, J and clone size, and D and trimming were worked out from the DNA. Among approximately 400,000 clones listed, 70% to 90% were seen once. This clonotype was obtained from a man aged 25 to 45 who had recovered from COVID-19. Sequenced input: PBMCs or T cells enriched from blood (not recorded which). The rearrangement joins TRBV7-7 to TRBJ2-7; 9 positions agree with TRBD1. The CDR3 loop reads CASSQGQGGSYEQYF. The CDR3 DNA reads as TGTGCTAGCAGCCAGGGACAGGGAGGCTCCTACGAGCAGTACTTC.